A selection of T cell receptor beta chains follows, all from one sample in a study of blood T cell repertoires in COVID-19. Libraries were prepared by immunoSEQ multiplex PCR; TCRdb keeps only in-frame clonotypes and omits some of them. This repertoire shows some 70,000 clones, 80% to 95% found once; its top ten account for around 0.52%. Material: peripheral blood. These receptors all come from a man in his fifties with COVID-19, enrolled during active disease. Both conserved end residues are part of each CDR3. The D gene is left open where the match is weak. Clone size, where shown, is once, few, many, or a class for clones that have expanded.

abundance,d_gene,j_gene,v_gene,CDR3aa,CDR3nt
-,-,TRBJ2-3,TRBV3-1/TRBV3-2,CASSQGVGGSTDTQYF,TGTGCCAGCAGCCAGGGCGTCGGGGGAAGCACAGATACGCAGTATTTT
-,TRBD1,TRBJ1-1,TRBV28,CASTWQGDGTEAFF,TGTGCCAGCACATGGCAGGGGGACGGCACTGAAGCTTTCTTT
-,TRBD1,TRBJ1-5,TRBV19,CASSIGTGYNQPQHF,TGTGCCAGTAGTATAGGGACAGGGTACAATCAGCCCCAGCATTTT
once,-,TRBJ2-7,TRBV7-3,CASSPPYEQYF,TGTGCCAGCAGCCCCCCGTACGAGCAGTACTTC
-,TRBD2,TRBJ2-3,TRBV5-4,CASSLAGTSGPDTQYF,TGTGCCAGCAGCTTGGCCGGGACTAGCGGGCCAGATACGCAGTATTTT
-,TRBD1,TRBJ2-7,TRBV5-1,CASSLRSGQGAEEQYF,TGCGCCAGCAGCTTGAGGTCGGGACAGGGGGCTGAAGAGCAGTACTTC
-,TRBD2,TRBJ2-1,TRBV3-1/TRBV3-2,CASSQETSGYNEQFF,TGTGCCAGCAGCCAAGAGACTAGCGGCTACAATGAGCAGTTCTTC
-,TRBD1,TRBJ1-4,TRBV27,CASSLGLITGGEKLFF,TGTGCCAGCAGTTTGGGGCTTATAACAGGGGGCGAAAAACTGTTTTTT
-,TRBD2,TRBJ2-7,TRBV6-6,CASRQNLAGGGYEQYF,TGTGCCAGCAGACAGAATCTAGCGGGAGGAGGATACGAGCAGTACTTC
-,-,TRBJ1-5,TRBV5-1,CASSLKSGPHQPQHF,TGCGCCAGCAGCTTAAAATCAGGCCCTCATCAGCCCCAGCATTTT